This T cell receptor (beta chain) was found in a study of OX40 agonist ivuxolimab in advanced cancers. Study in general: Dose-escalation cases comprised hepatocellular carcinoma, melanoma, renal cell or head and neck cancer.

On this clone: As yet, its antigen is unknown.

V lost 1 base and J lost 0, with 2 bases in between. Germline CDR1 and CDR2: SGHDT and YYEEEE. The CDR3 is made up of 13 amino acids. Whole-study results and caveats: Clonal expansion was among the lowest in partial responders at 0.1-3.0 mg/kg, especially CD8+. Both CD4+ and CD8+ T cell populations in blood had undergone clonal expansion by week 6 at 0.1 to 3.0 mg/kg.

Using immunoSEQ multiplex PCR, the repertoire was profiled, and TCRdb retains in-frame clones only, with some absent. The table records tens of thousands of clones, around nine tenths of them present only once. Blood specimens came from baseline, cycle 4 day 1, and cycle 7 day 1. The receptor was derived from an adult with an advanced solid tumor such as melanoma, head and neck, liver or kidney cancer. The specimen comprised CD4+ or CD8+ T cells sorted from blood, sampled in a trial of the OX40 agonist ivuxolimab. The chain carries TRBV5-6 and TRBJ1-5; no definite D call. The CDR3, as DNA: TGTGCCAGCAGCTTGCGTAGCAATCAGCCCCAGCATTTT. Protein product: CASSLRSNQPQHF.